The 27 T cell receptor beta chains listed next were all sequenced from one sample in a study of post-analysis software for immune sequencing data. cDNA libraries of TCR beta carried unique molecular identifiers. TCRdb used MiXCR to reprocess the PCR reads, holding one entry per CDR3 protein. The sample has hundreds of thousands of distinct CDR3 sequences; under 55% are singletons. Their cognate antigens are unknown. Whole-study results and caveats: Five TRBV segments, including TRBV5-6, TRBV5-1 and TRBV20-1, were more frequent in patients than controls.

The sequenced material came from blood. These receptors came from a girl between 5 and 17 years old with multiple sclerosis.

As to this clonotype: Germline and junction disagree at one end, which may indicate a read error. V gene TRBV29-1 combines with J gene TRBJ2-7; TRBD1 matches 7 bases. Germline V gene data show CDR1 as SQVTM and CDR2 as ANQGSEA. The CDR3 is made up of 13 amino acids. The CDR3 here is CSVGTGSSYGQYF. DNA of the CDR3: TGCAGCGTTGGGACAGGCAGCTCCTACGGGCAGTACTTC.

This clonotype occurred a few times. This chain joins TRBV20-1 and TRBJ2-3; D unclear. The germline V and J ends were trimmed by 5 bases and 11 bases, with 11 bases remaining between them. The germline V gene has CDR1 DFQATT and CDR2 SNEGSKA (reference sequence). The CDR3 is made up of 10 amino acids. The CDR3 nucleotides read TGCAGTGCTTTATCGTTTAGGCAGTATTTT. Protein sequence: CSALSFRQYF.

This sequence joins TRBV5-1 and TRBJ2-5; D is possibly TRBD1 (6 bases). The DNA end is a closer match to TRBJ2-7, so the J assignment may be wrong. Germline V CDR1 and CDR2: SGHRS, YFSETQ. The CDR3 extends over 13 amino acids. Here the CDR3 reads CASSPSTGNEQYF. CDR3 coding DNA: TGCGCCAGCAGCCCTTCCACAGGGAACGAGCAGTACTTC.

The chain uses TRBV7-9 and TRBJ1-4, with TRBD1 matching over 7 bases. CDR3 size: 16 residues. The V gene's germline CDR1 is SEHNR and CDR2 FQNEAQ (reference sequence). The junction had 6 bases not matched to a gene; V was cut back by 5 bases and J by 0 bases. This chain's CDR3 is CASSAGTVATNEKLFF. The CDR3 nucleotides read TGTGCCAGCAGCGCCGGGACAGTAGCAACTAATGAAAAACTGTTTTTT.

A few counts support this clonotype. The rearrangement uses TRBV24-1 and TRBJ2-5; 10 bases map to TRBD2. Germline-derived CDR1 and CDR2 are KGHDR and SFDVKD. J lost 2 bases, V lost 2 bases, and 4 bases had no gene match. The length of the CDR3 is 16 residues. The CDR3 protein is CATSDSRTSGQETQYF. CDR3 in DNA: TGTGCCACCAGTGATTCTAGGACTAGCGGACAAGAGACCCAGTACTTC.

DNA for the CDR3: TGTGCCATCAGTGGGATTCCCCCCGGTGAGACCCAGTACTTC. Amino acid sequence: CAISGIPPGETQYF. The rearrangement joins TRBV10-3 to TRBJ2-5; D not resolved. CDR1 is ENHRY, CDR2 SYGVKD, per germline. The CDR3 totals 14 residues. Trimming shortened V by 4 bases and J by 5 bases, and 14 bases separated the two germline ends.

This clonotype was recorded a few times. The chain is built from TRBV20-1 and TRBJ2-1; 12 bases map to TRBD2. This CDR3 has 14 amino acids. Germline CDR1 reads DFQATT; CDR2 reads SNEGSKA (reference sequence). V gave up 6 bases and J gave up 6 bases; unmatched junction bases: 6. CDR3 protein: CSAPSSGRGNEQFF. Written as DNA, the CDR3 is TGCAGTGCCCCCTCTAGCGGGAGGGGCAATGAGCAGTTCTTC.

Details on this clonotype: Mismatch with germline at one junction end may stem from a read error. The V gene is TRBV29-1, the J gene TRBJ1-2, with 8 nucleotides matching TRBD1. This CDR3 is built from 14 residues. The germline V gene encodes CDR1 SQVTM and CDR2 ANQGSEA. The CDR3 region is CSVERTGTNYGYIF. The CDR3 bases are TGCAGCGTAGAAAGGACAGGGACTAACTATGGCTACATCTTC.

This clonotype was counted a few times. V usage is TRBV10-3 and J usage is TRBJ2-3; 8 nucleotides match TRBD2. J gave up 2 bases and V 7 bases, and 11 bases lay outside the gene matches. The germline gives CDR1 ENHRY, CDR2 SYGVKD. This CDR3 region has 16 residues. This CDR3 reads CAITPVASGPTDTQYF. CDR3 nucleotides: TGTGCCATCACCCCGGTGGCTAGCGGGCCCACAGATACGCAGTATTTT.

The chain couples TRBV28 to TRBJ1-4, with D hard to call. Germline CDR1 MDHEN, CDR2 SYDVKM. The germline V and J ends were trimmed by 7 bases and 4 bases, with 19 bases remaining between them. The CDR3 is 16 amino acids. This CDR3 is CASKLSGSQYNEKLFF. The DNA for the CDR3 is TGTGCCAGCAAATTATCGGGCTCCCAATATAATGAAAAACTGTTTTTT.

As for this clonotype: Sequence at one end of the junction differs from germline and may be a read error. This chain connects TRBV28 to TRBJ2-7; 7 bases agree with TRBD2. CDR1 is MDHEN, CDR2 SYDVKM, per germline. The CDR3 runs 15 residues. Here the CDR3 reads CTSSSASGKTYEQYF. The CDR3 bases are TGTACCAGCAGTTCCGCCAGCGGGAAGACCTACGAGCAGTACTTC.

This clonotype was detected once. J is TRBJ2-5 and V is TRBV18, with 9 bases matching TRBD2. The CDR3 sequence is 15 residues long. V lost 3 bases and J lost 11; bases outside the gene matches: 13. Germline values: CDR1 KGHSH, CDR2 LQKENI. The CDR3 spells CASSPTSGASNEQYF. CDR3 DNA: TGTGCCAGCTCACCGACTAGCGGAGCCAGCAATGAGCAGTACTTC.

The chain is built from TRBV4-1 and TRBJ2-7; no definite D call. This CDR3 is built from 13 residues. CDR1 MGHRA and CDR2 YSYEKL come from the germline V gene. V dropped 0 bases and J dropped 7 bases, with 10 bases sitting between them. CDR3 in amino acids: CASSQDTGGEQYF. CDR3 coding DNA: TGCGCCAGCAGCCAAGATACTGGTGGTGAGCAGTACTTC.

The chain uses TRBV7-9 and TRBJ1-5; unclear D gene. CDR3 size: 12 residues. Germline lookup yields CDR1 SEHNR and CDR2 FQNEAQ (reference sequence). The V end was cut by 5 bases, the J end by 7 bases, with 9 bases between. Written as DNA, the CDR3 is TGTGCCAGCAGCGACGACGGCCAGCCCCAGCATTTT. Protein: CASSDDGQPQHF. Combining the CDR3 with reference TRBV7-9 and TRBJ1-5 gives the whole variable domain DTGVSQNPRHKITKRGQNVTFRCDPISEHNRLYWYRQTLGQGPEFLTYFQNEAQLEKSRLLSDRFSAERPKGSFSTLEIQRTEQGDSAMYLCASSDDGQPQHFGDGTRLSIL.

The genes are TRBV4-1 and TRBJ2-7; possible D gene TRBD2, 7 bases. This CDR3 region has 15 residues. V gave up 4 bases and J gave up 0 bases, with 13 bases separating them. Germline V CDR1 and CDR2: MGHRA, YSYEKL. CDR3 sequence reads: CASSRGGLDSYEQYF. The CDR3 nucleotides read TGCGCCAGCAGCCGGGGGGGGCTCGACTCCTACGAGCAGTACTTC.

This clonotype has just a few counts. This rearrangement joins TRBV29-1 to TRBJ2-5, with 9 bases identical to TRBD1. The J segment lost 5 bases and the V segment lost 3 bases, leaving 13 bases of the junction unmatched. The CDR3 has 16 amino acids. Looked up from germline, CDR1 is SQVTM and CDR2 is ANQGSEA. For the CDR3, the DNA is TGCAGCGTTGATTGGTTGACAGGGGGTTTCCAGGAGACCCAGTACTTC. Protein: CSVDWLTGGFQETQYF. The full variable domain, in which reference TRBV29-1 and TRBJ2-5 provide the parts outside the CDR3, is SAVISQKPSRDICQRGTSLTIQCQVDSQVTMMFWYRQQPGQSLTLIATANQGSEATYESGFVIDKFPISRPNLTFSTLTVSNMSPEDSSIYLCSVDWLTGGFQETQYFGPGTRLLVL.

This sequence joins TRBV21-1 and TRBJ1-2; the table calls TRBD1, which could not be checked here. TRBV21-1 is marked as a pseudogene. This CDR3 has 12 amino acids. The CDR3 DNA sequence: TGTGCCAATGGCAGGACAGGGGGCGGCTACACCTTC. As protein: CANGRTGGGYTF.

J is TRBJ1-4 and V is TRBV9; 7 nucleotides line up with TRBD1. CDR1 is SGDLS and CDR2 is YYNGEE in the germline V gene. CDR3 size: 14 residues. J lost 8 bases, V lost 4 bases, and 8 bases had no gene match. The CDR3 DNA reads as TGTGCCAGCAGCCTCCCGGGACAGCCCGAAAAACTGTTTTTT. As protein: CASSLPGQPEKLFF.

The V and J genes are TRBV15 and TRBJ2-7; 10 positions match TRBD1. The CDR3 length is 14 residues. Germline trimming cut 5 bases from V and 2 bases from J; bases unmatched to any gene: 3. Germline CDR1 LNHNV, CDR2 YYDKDF (reference sequence). The CDR3 bases are TGTGCCACCAGCTTGACAGGGGGCGCCTACGAGCAGTACTTC. It translates to CATSLTGGAYEQYF. The complete variable domain, with remaining parts taken from reference TRBV15 and TRBJ2-7, reads DAMVIQNPRYQVTQFGKPVTLSCSQTLNHNVMYWYQQKSSQAPKLLFHYYDKDFNNEADTPDNFQSRRPNTSFCFLDIRSPGLGDTAMYLCATSLTGGAYEQYFGPGTRLTVT.

The chain recombines TRBV27 with TRBJ2-4, with a tentative D call TRBD2 (6 bases). Near its end, the DNA agrees better with TRBJ2-7, so the J call may be wrong. Germline-derived CDR1 and CDR2 are MNHEY and SMNVEV (reference sequence). CDR3 size: 14 residues. The CDR3 region has the DNA TGTGCCAGCAGTTTTTTGGGGGGACTCTCCGAGCAGTACTTC. It codes for CASSFLGGLSEQYF.

The chain employs TRBV5-1 and TRBJ1-5, with D maybe TRBD1 (5 bases). V lost 0 bases to trimming and J lost 0 bases, with 13 bases between them. Germline V gives CDR1 SGHRS, CDR2 YFSETQ. The CDR3 has 17 amino acids. The CDR3 DNA is TGCGCCAGCAGCTTGGGAGGGACGGAGAGTAGCAATCAGCCCCAGCATTTT. Translation gives CASSLGGTESSNQPQHF.

This clonotype was found a few times. The chain joins TRBV12-3 or TRBV12-4 to TRBJ2-4, with no clear D. Trimming removed 6 bases at V and 0 bases at J, with 15 bases between. The CDR3 is 16 amino acids. The CDR3 region has the DNA TGTGCCAGCAGCACCAGACATGAGGCAGCCAAAAACATTCAGTACTTC. This encodes CASSTRHEAAKNIQYF.

The chain has TRBV5-1 and TRBJ1-1; 7 bases are shared with TRBD1. The V gene end was trimmed by 5 bases and the J gene end by 11 bases; junction bases not matched to a gene: 9. The germline gives CDR1 SGHRS, CDR2 YFSETQ. The CDR3 runs 12 residues. The DNA for the CDR3 is TGCGCCAGCAGATTCACAGGGACAGAGGCTTTCTTT. Translation: CASRFTGTEAFF.

The genes are TRBV5-6 and TRBJ1-1; 10 positions match TRBD1. The length of the CDR3 is 17 residues. Per germline, CDR1 SGHDT and CDR2 YYEEEE. The ends lost 4 bases at V and 6 bases at J; junction bases unmatched: 15. The CDR3 reads CASSPLDRDRGKAEAFF. The CDR3 coding sequence is TGTGCCAGCAGCCCGTTAGACAGGGACAGGGGTAAAGCTGAAGCTTTCTTT.

This clonotype was observed a handful of times. The rearrangement uses TRBV7-9 and TRBJ1-5, with 7 positions matching TRBD1. CDR1 is SEHNR and CDR2 is FQNEAQ in the germline V gene (reference sequence). CDR3 length: 15 residues. The junction had 7 bases not matched to a gene; V was cut back by 5 bases and J by 3 bases. CDR3 DNA sequence: TGTGCCAGCAGCGGTCAGGGGGTACCCAATCAGCCCCAGCATTTT. This codes for CASSGQGVPNQPQHF.

V is TRBV3-1 and J is TRBJ2-7, with D hard to call. Germline CDR1 and CDR2: LGHDT and YNNKEL (reference sequence). The CDR3 is 14 residues long. Trimming removed 1 base at V and 2 bases at J, with 9 bases between. DNA for the CDR3: TGTGCCAGCAGCCAAGGTAGGATTCCCTACGAGCAGTACTTC. Protein: CASSQGRIPYEQYF.

This clonotype was counted a few times. CDR3 region: CASRPSGTAYEQYF. For the CDR3, the DNA is TGTGCCAGCAGACCTAGCGGGACGGCCTACGAGCAGTACTTC. The chain couples TRBV12-3 or TRBV12-4 to TRBJ2-7, with TRBD2 matching 9 bases. The junction had 5 bases not matched to a gene; V was cut back by 6 bases and J by 2 bases. This CDR3 comprises 14 residues.